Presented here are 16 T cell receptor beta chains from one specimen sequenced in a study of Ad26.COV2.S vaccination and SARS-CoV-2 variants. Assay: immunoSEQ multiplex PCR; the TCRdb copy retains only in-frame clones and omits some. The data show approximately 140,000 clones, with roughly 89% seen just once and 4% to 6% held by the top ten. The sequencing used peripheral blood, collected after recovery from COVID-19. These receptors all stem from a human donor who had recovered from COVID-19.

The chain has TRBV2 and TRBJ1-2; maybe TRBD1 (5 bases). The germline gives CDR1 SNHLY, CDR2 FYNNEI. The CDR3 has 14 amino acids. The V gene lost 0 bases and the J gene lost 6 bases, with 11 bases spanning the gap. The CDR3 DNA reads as TGTGCCAGCAGTGAAGCTAGGGGACGCGATGGCTACACCTTC. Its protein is CASSEARGRDGYTF. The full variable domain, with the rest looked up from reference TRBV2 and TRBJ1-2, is EPEVTQTPSHQVTQMGQEVILRCVPISNHLYFYWYRQILGQKVEFLVSFYNNEISEKSEIFDDQFSVERPDGSNFTLKIRSTKLEDSAMYFCASSEARGRDGYTFGSGTRLTVV.

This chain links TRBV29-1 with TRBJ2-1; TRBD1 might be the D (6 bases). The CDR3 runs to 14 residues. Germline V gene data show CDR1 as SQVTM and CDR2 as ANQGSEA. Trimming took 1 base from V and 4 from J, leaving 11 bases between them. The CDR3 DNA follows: TGCAGCGTTGAAGTGGGGGCCTTGTACAATGAGCAGTTCTTC. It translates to CSVEVGALYNEQFF.

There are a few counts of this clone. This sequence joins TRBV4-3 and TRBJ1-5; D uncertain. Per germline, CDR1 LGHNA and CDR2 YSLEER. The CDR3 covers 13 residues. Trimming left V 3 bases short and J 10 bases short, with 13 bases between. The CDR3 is CASSHSTREPQHF. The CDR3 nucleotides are TGCGCCAGCAGCCACTCCACGAGGGAACCCCAGCATTTT.

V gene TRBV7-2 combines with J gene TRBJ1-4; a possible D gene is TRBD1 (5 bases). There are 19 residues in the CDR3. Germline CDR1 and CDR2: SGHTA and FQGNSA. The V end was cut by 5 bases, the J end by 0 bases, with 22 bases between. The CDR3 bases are TGTGCCAGCAGCCTAAGCCGGGACCTACTGGGGGCAACTAATGAAAAACTGTTTTTT. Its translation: CASSLSRDLLGATNEKLFF. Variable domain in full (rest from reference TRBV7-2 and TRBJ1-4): GAGVSQSPSNKVTEKGKDVELRCDPISGHTALYWYRQSLGQGLEFLIYFQGNSAPDKSGLPSDRFSAERTGGSVSTLTIQRTQQEDSAVYLCASSLSRDLLGATNEKLFFGSGTQLSVL.

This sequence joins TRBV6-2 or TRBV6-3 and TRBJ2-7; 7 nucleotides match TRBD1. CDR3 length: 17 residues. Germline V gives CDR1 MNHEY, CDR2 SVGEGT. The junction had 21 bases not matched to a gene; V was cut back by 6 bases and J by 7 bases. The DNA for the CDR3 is TGTGCCAGCAGCAATCGGACAGGTAACAGTCCTCGAGAAGAGCAGTACTTC. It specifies CASSNRTGNSPREEQYF.

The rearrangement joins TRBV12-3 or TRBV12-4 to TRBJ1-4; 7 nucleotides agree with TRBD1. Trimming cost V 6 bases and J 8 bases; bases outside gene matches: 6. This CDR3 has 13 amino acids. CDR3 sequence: CASSSQGTEKLFF. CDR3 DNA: TGTGCCAGCAGCTCACAGGGGACCGAAAAACTGTTTTTT.

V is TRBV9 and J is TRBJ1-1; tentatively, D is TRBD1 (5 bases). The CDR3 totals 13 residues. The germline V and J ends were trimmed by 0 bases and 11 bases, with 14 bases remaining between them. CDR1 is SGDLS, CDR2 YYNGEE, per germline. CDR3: CASSVVGVEGAFF. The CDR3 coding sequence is TGTGCCAGCAGCGTAGTTGGCGTCGAGGGGGCTTTCTTT.

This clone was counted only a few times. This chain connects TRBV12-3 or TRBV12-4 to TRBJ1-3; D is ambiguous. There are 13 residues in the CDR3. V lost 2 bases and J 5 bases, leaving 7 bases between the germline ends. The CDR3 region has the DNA TGTGCCAGCAGTTTAAGGCAGCGAAACACCATATATTTT. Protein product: CASSLRQRNTIYF.

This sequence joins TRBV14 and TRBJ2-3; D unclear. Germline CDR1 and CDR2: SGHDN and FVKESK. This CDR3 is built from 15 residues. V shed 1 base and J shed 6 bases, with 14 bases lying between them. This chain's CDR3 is CASSQATGTRDTQYF. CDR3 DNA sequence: TGTGCCAGCAGCCAAGCAACCGGTACCAGGGATACGCAGTATTTT.

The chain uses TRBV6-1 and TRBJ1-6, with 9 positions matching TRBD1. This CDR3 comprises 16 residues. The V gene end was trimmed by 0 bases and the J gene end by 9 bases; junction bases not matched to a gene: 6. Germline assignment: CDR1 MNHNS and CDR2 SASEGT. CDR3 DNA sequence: TGTGCCAGCAGTGAAGCTCCGGGACAGGGTTTTTCACCCCTCCACTTT. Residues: CASSEAPGQGFSPLHF.

CDR3 in amino acids: CAWSVGRGELFF. The CDR3 coding sequence is TGTGCCTGGAGTGTGGGGCGGGGGGAGCTGTTTTTT. The V call is TRBV30, the J call TRBJ2-2; perhaps TRBD1 as D (5 bases). Germline V gives CDR1 GTSNPN, CDR2 SVGIG (reference sequence). This CDR3 is built from 12 residues. Trimming left V 0 bases short and J 8 bases short, with 7 bases between.

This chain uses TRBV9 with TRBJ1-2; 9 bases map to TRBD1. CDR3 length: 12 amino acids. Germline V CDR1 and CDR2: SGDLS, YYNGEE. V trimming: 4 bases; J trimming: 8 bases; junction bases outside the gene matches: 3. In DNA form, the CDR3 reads TGTGCCAGCAGCCCGGACAGGGGCGGCTACACCTTC. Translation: CASSPDRGGYTF.

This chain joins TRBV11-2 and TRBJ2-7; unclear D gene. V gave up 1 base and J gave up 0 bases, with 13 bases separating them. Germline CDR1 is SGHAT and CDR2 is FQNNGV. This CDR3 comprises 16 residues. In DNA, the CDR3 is TGTGCCAGCAGCTTAGCTCCGTACAAGAGCTCCTACGAGCAGTACTTC. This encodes CASSLAPYKSSYEQYF.

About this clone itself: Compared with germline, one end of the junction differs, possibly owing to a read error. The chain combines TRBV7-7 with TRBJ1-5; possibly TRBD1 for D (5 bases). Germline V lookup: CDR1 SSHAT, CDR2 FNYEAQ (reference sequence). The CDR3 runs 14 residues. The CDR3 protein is CASSLVWGTQPQHF. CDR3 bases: TGTGCTAGCAGCTTAGTTTGGGGGACTCAGCCCCAGCATTTT.

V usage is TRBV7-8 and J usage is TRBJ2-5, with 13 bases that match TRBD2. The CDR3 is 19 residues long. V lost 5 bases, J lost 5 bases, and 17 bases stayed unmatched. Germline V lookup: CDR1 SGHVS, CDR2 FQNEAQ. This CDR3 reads CASSPGLTSGGPDAETQYF. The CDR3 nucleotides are TGTGCCAGCAGCCCCGGACTGACTAGCGGGGGGCCGGATGCGGAGACCCAGTACTTC.

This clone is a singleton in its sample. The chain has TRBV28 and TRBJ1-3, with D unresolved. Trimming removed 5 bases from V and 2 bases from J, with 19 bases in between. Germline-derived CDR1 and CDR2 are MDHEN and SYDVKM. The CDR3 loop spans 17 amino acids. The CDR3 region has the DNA TGTGCCAGCAGTCCAACCCCCCTTATAGGCGCTGGAAACACCATATATTTT. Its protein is CASSPTPLIGAGNTIYF.